This TCR beta chain was documented in a study of cytotoxic CD8 clonotypes in ibrutinib-treated CLL. Study in general: Partial response occurred in about 25 patients and complete response in 2; at median around 66 months, about 14 remained remitted and 12 progressed. A mean of around 260,000 productive templates and about 88,000 productive rearrangements was obtained per sample.

The protocol was immunoSEQ multiplex PCR, while the TCRdb copy is restricted to in-frame clones and leaves out a portion. The table has hundreds of thousands of clones, about 80% seen once. This CDR3 has 16 residues. V was trimmed by 0 bases and J by 0 bases, leaving 10 bases between them. CDR1 SGHTA and CDR2 FQGNSA come from the germline V gene. In this sample, this clone turned up once. Its antigen is currently unknown. General study points: There were few public clonotypes, and on treatment they contracted or stayed stable.

The genes are TRBV7-2 and TRBJ2-3, with D unresolved. The source is a human donor with chronic lymphocytic leukemia. Here the sequenced sample was PBMCs, taken before ibrutinib treatment. CDR3 in amino acids: CASSLAGVWSTDTQYF. CDR3 nucleotide sequence: TGTGCCAGCAGCTTAGCTGGGGTCTGGAGCACAGATACGCAGTATTTT. Full variable domain (rest looked up from reference TRBV7-2 and TRBJ2-3): GAGVSQSPSNKVTEKGKDVELRCDPISGHTALYWYRQSLGQGLEFLIYFQGNSAPDKSGLPSDRFSAERTGGSVSTLTIQRTQQEDSAVYLCASSLAGVWSTDTQYFGPGTRLTVL.